This TCR beta chain is drawn from a study of blood T cell repertoires in COVID-19. Study-wide context: Sources were T cells, B-cell-depleted T cells, or PBMCs; the material itself was cDNA or gDNA.

Original processing methods: For nucleated cells, counts were estimated from reference gene primer amplification. Profiling relied on immunoSEQ multiplex PCR, and the TCRdb table lists in-frame clones only, not all of them. V, J and clone size are taken as reported in that table, and D and trimming were inferred from the DNA itself. The sample contains about 310,000 clones, approximately 86% of which appear only once. Germline loops: CDR1 SNHLY, CDR2 FYNNEI. V dropped 6 bases and J dropped 2 bases, with 17 bases sitting between them. CDR3 length: 17 amino acids. V is TRBV2 and J is TRBJ2-6; a possible D gene is TRBD1 (6 bases). The sequence derives from a man aged 70 or older with acute or convalescent COVID-19. Sequenced input: peripheral blood. This CDR3 is CASSTDRNRPGANVLTF. CDR3 coding DNA: TGTGCCAGCAGCACTGACAGGAACAGGCCTGGGGCCAACGTCCTGACTTTC.